The entry below describes one T cell receptor (beta chain). Its antigen is not yet known. No much larger clone exists at a distance of one base, and base qualities are not known. Ficoll-Paque density gradient centrifugation was the method used to isolate PBMCs. The data originate from a study of T-cell memory formation after mild COVID-19 (dated by TCRdb to the early 2020s). Looking at the study overall: Most TCR sequence clusters were specific to one of the two donors. In a couple of donors, T-cell clones that expanded and contracted after mild COVID-19 were tracked by sequencing TCRalpha and TCRbeta repertoires over time. Two young, previously healthy adult volunteers, one female and one male, were included in the cohort.

TCRdb records Illumina NovaSeq 6000 as the sequencer. TCRalpha and TCRbeta cDNA libraries were built by 5'RACE with constant-segment primers, adding sample barcodes and unique molecular identifiers. Trizol reagent was used to extract RNA from every sample. Libraries were amplified in two PCR steps, with a second sample barcode and Illumina TruSeq adapters added in the second step. The libraries were sequenced on an Illumina NovaSeq using 2 x 150 bp paired-end reads. Per the authors' processing: Demultiplexing of reads and collapsing into UMI-guided consensus sequences were performed with migec v1.2.7. Using mixcr v2.1.11, UMI consensuses were aligned to TRA and TRB V and J templates and then assembled into clonotypes. Clonotypes were classified as expanded or contracted when called significant by both edgeR and NoisET, with noise models trained on biological replicates. For edgeR calls, the thresholds were a false discovery rate-adjusted p below 0.01 and a log2 fold-change of 1. PCA with hierarchical clustering of max-normalized trajectories of the 1000 most abundant clonotypes was used as exploratory dynamics analysis. Separately sequenced CD4+ and CD8+ repertoires were used to assign a CD4 or CD8 phenotype to each responding clone. TCRdb itself trimmed the public reads at Q25 with fastp, ran MiXCR and retained productive beta chains. Rows with a matching CDR3 protein are joined into one entry that keeps the most common DNA and genes. The V and J calls and clone size are TCRdb's, not the authors'. This sample holds fewer than 350,000 distinct CDR3 sequences; 15% to 20% were observed only once. Together, the top ten hold around 22% of the sample.

General study outcomes and caveats: SARS-CoV-2 specificity was not confirmed for the second-wave clones peaking on day 37. Clones that contracted from day 15 to 85 showed balanced CD4/CD8 phenotypes, whereas a second wave of clones that expanded from day 15 to 37 leaned towards CD4+. Some responding clones were detected in pre-infection memory, which suggested that pre-existing cross-reactive memory T cells had joined the SARS-CoV-2 response. Only a couple of mild cases were covered by the study, and larger cohorts that include severe cases with pre-infection samples were considered necessary. Contracting CD4+ clones appeared mostly in the CM and EM memory subsets, whereas CD8+ clones were enriched in EMRA.

Including the terminal cysteine and phenylalanine, the CDR3 comprises 12 residues. CDR3 DNA only is kept here, 36 bases in frame from base 1. CDR1 is given as LNHDA and CDR2 as SQIVND, both from the germline V gene (reference sequence). Trimming removed 3 bases from V and 5 bases from J, leaving 7 bases between the germline ends. This receptor was obtained from a man between 18 and 35 years old who had mild COVID-19 (a few samples of this study predate the infection). The sample titles of this study are shuffled in the database, so cell type and time point are left out; the donor was told from shared clones. Sequenced material: PBMCs or a T cell subset sorted from them (not recorded which). Recombination connected TRBV19 to TRBJ2-5, with the D gene call left open. The CDR3 protein: CASSMGKETQYF. The nucleotides read TGTGCCAGTAGTATGGGCAAGGAGACCCAGTACTTC.